This TCR beta chain was sequenced during a study of control samples from healthy donors and cancer patients. Germline V gene lookup returns CDR1 SGHTA and CDR2 FQGNSA. This CDR3 contains 15 residues. The V end lost 2 bases, the J end lost 2 bases, and 11 bases lay between the germline ends. Sequenced by immunoSEQ multiplex PCR; TCRdb stores in-frame clones only, minus some. The repertoire holds tens of thousands of clones, with roughly 80% as singletons. Sample: blood. This TCR came from a man aged 70-80 years in good health. This chain links TRBV7-2 with TRBJ2-3; D is possibly TRBD2 (5 bases). CDR3 in DNA: TGTGCCAGCAGCTTAATCGGGATTGCCACAGATACGCAGTATTTT. Translating gives CASSLIGIATDTQYF.